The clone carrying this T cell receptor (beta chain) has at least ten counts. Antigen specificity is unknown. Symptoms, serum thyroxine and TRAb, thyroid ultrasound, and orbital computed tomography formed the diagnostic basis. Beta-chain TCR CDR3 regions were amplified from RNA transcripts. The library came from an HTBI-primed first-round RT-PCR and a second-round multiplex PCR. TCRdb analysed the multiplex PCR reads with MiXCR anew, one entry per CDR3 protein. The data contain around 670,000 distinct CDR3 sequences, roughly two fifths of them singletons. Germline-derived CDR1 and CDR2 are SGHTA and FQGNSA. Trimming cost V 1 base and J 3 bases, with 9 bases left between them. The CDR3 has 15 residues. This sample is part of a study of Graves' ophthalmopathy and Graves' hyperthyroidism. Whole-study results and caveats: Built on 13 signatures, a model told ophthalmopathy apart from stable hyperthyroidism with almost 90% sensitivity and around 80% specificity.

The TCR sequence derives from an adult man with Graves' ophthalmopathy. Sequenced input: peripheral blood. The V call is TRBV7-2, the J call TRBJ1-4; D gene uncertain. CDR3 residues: CASSLVGSANEKLFF. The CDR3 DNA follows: TGTGCCAGCAGCTTAGTTGGTTCGGCTAATGAAAAACTGTTTTTT.